These 18 T cell receptor beta chains were all obtained from the same sample, sequenced in a study of blood T cells in healthy people across ages. Alongside a J-beta primer mix, a sample-barcoded 5' primer served in a second PCR lasting 7 to 11 cycles. TCRdb re-derived calls from the 5' RACE reads in MiXCR, one entry per CDR3 protein. The table has about 780,000 distinct CDR3 sequences, 35% to 50% seen once. Specimen: blood. The receptors come from a man older than 75 in good health.

This chain links TRBV9 with TRBJ2-1; no reliable D call. The V and J ends lost 0 bases and 9 bases respectively, with 13 bases between them. This CDR3 has 14 amino acids. CDR1 SGDLS and CDR2 YYNGEE come from the germline V gene. Written as DNA, the CDR3 is TGTGCCAGCAGCGTAGGATCAAGGAAAACTGAGCAGTTCTTC. It translates to CASSVGSRKTEQFF.

This clonotype was recorded only once. The genes are TRBV27 and TRBJ2-1; no definite D call. V was clipped by 8 bases and J by 0 bases, with 14 bases between them. This CDR3 contains 15 residues. The germline CDR1 and CDR2 sequences are MNHEY and SMNVEV (reference sequence). CDR3 in amino acids: CASHPGLASYNEQFF. In DNA, the CDR3 is TGTGCCAGCCACCCCGGATTGGCCTCCTACAATGAGCAGTTCTTC.

This clonotype came up once. The rearrangement joins TRBV7-2 to TRBJ2-1; D gene uncertain. The ends were cut back, 10 bases at V and 2 bases at J, with 9 bases in the middle. From germline, CDR1 is SGHTA and CDR2 FQGNSA. The CDR3 totals 12 residues. Here the CDR3 DNA reads TGTGCCACCGGACCCCCCTACAATGAGCAGTTCTTC. Residues: CATGPPYNEQFF.

The CDR3 bases are TGTGCCAGCAACCTGGGACGGATCAACTATGGCTACACCTTC. Translated, it gives CASNLGRINYGYTF. The genes are TRBV3-1 and TRBJ1-2; possible D gene TRBD1, 5 bases. The CDR3 is made up of 14 amino acids. Looked up from germline, CDR1 is LGHDT and CDR2 is YNNKEL (reference sequence). Deletions cut 7 bases from V and 2 bases from J, with 14 bases between.

This clonotype was counted ten times or more. V and J are TRBV20-1 and TRBJ2-7; either TRBD1 or TRBD2 may fit D (5 bases each). CDR1 and CDR2 (germline): DFQATT, SNEGSKA (reference sequence). V was shortened by 0 bases and J by 0 bases, with 12 bases between the two germline ends. The CDR3 spans 15 residues. CDR3 sequence (DNA): TGCAGTGCTAGAGATTTAAGGGACGACTCCTACGAGCAGTACTTC. It specifies CSARDLRDDSYEQYF.

V usage is TRBV10-3 and J usage is TRBJ2-1; no clear D. Near its end, the DNA agrees better with TRBJ2-7, so the J call may be wrong. This CDR3 is 15 amino acids long. Germline V CDR1 and CDR2: ENHRY, SYGVKD. The CDR3 loop is CAISEGVSSYNEQYF. CDR3 bases: TGTGCCATCAGTGAGGGGGTAAGCTCCTACAATGAGCAGTACTTC.

The chain recombines TRBV6-2 or TRBV6-3 with TRBJ2-7; 7 bases agree with TRBD2. The junction had 10 bases not matched to a gene; V was cut back by 8 bases and J by 9 bases. The CDR3 covers 12 residues. In germline, CDR1 is MNHEY, CDR2 SVGEGT. Written as DNA, the CDR3 is TGTGCCAGCGGGACTACCCTCTATACGCAGTACTTC. Its translation is CASGTTLYTQYF.

The chain carries TRBV11-2 and TRBJ2-5; TRBD2 aligns across 11 bases. The CDR3 covers 14 residues. Germline V CDR1 and CDR2: SGHAT, FQNNGV. V shed 5 bases, J shed 4 bases, and the junction held 3 bases outside the gene matches. The CDR3 loop reads CASSIAGGLETQYF. The CDR3 DNA reads as TGTGCCAGCAGCATAGCGGGAGGGCTAGAGACCCAGTACTTC. Full variable domain (remainder filled in from reference TRBV11-2 and TRBJ2-5): EAGVAQSPRYKIIEKRQSVAFWCNPISGHATLYWYQQILGQGPKLLIQFQNNGVVDDSQLPKDRFSAERLKGVDSTLKIQPAKLEDSAVYLCASSIAGGLETQYFGPGTRLLVL.

V usage is TRBV7-9 and J usage is TRBJ2-4; TRBD1 might be the D (6 bases). The J call may be in error: the DNA end matches TRBJ2-7 better. Looked up from germline, CDR1 is SEHNR and CDR2 is FQNEAQ (reference sequence). This CDR3 has 14 residues. CDR3 sequence: CASSVSGAWDEQYF. Here the CDR3 DNA reads TGTGCCAGCAGCGTGTCAGGGGCATGGGACGAGCAGTACTTC.

This clonotype was seen once. The chain is built from TRBV20-1 and TRBJ1-1; D is uncertain. Germline V gene lookup returns CDR1 DFQATT and CDR2 SNEGSKA (reference sequence). V shed 4 bases and J shed 4 bases, with 13 bases lying between them. The CDR3 is 13 amino acids. CDR3 loop: CSAMTNLRTEAFF. CDR3 in DNA: TGCAGTGCTATGACCAACCTGCGCACTGAAGCTTTCTTT.

This chain links TRBV25-1 with TRBJ2-4; D may be TRBD1 or TRBD2 (6 bases each). The CDR3 spans 15 residues. Germline lookup yields CDR1 MGHDK and CDR2 SYGVNS. V dropped 4 bases and J dropped 1 base, with 11 bases sitting between them. The CDR3 nucleotides read TGTGCCAGCAGTGCCTTAGGGGGGGCCAAAAACATTCAGTACTTC. Residues: CASSALGGAKNIQYF.

This clonotype was recorded once. The chain carries TRBV24-1 and TRBJ2-5; D is ambiguous. This CDR3 is 14 amino acids long. The ends were cut back, 4 bases at V and 11 bases at J, with 19 bases in the middle. Germline values: CDR1 KGHDR, CDR2 SFDVKD. The CDR3 region has the DNA TGTGCCACCAGTGACGCCGCAAGGGTCAATGAGCAGTACTTC. Translated, it gives CATSDAARVNEQYF.

This rearrangement joins TRBV12-3 or TRBV12-4 to TRBJ2-7; 9 bases align to TRBD1. The CDR3 length is 14 residues. With V trimmed by 6 bases and J by 3 bases, 6 bases remained unmatched. This CDR3 reads CASRRDRDHYEQYF. The CDR3, as DNA: TGTGCCAGCAGGAGGGACAGGGACCACTACGAGCAGTACTTC.

A note on this clonotype: The junction shows a germline mismatch at one end, possibly a read error. V usage is TRBV27 and J usage is TRBJ2-4; D perhaps matches TRBD2 (5 bases). This CDR3 has 15 amino acids. Looked up from germline, CDR1 is MNHEY and CDR2 is SMNVEV (reference sequence). The CDR3 is CASSPLQLAKDIQYF. In DNA, the CDR3 is TGTGCCAGCAGTCCCCTACAGCTAGCCAAAGACATTCAGTACTTC.

This clonotype was seen more than once but under ten times. The chain couples TRBV7-2 to TRBJ2-4; maybe TRBD2 (5 bases). The CDR3 is 16 amino acids. CDR1 is SGHTA and CDR2 is FQGNSA in the germline V gene. The V gene lost 3 bases and the J gene lost 0 bases, with 12 bases spanning the gap. In DNA, the CDR3 is TGTGCCAGCAGCTTCTTCGAGAGGGCAGCCAAAAACATTCAGTACTTC. Its protein is CASSFFERAAKNIQYF.

The chain has TRBV2 and TRBJ2-3; 9 bases match TRBD2. The V gene end was trimmed by 4 bases and the J gene end by 5 bases; junction bases not matched to a gene: 7. Germline V gene lookup returns CDR1 SNHLY and CDR2 FYNNEI. This CDR3 contains 15 residues. The CDR3 region is CASSALASGKDTQYF. The CDR3, as DNA: TGTGCCAGCAGTGCCCTGGCTAGCGGGAAAGATACGCAGTATTTT.

The chain is built from TRBV9 and TRBJ2-3, with no clear D. The CDR3 totals 16 residues. Per the germline V gene, CDR1 is SGDLS and CDR2 is YYNGEE. Trimming took 0 bases from V and 2 from J, leaving 13 bases between them. CDR3 DNA: TGTGCCAGCAGCGTAGTGGGGATCCCACTCACAGATACGCAGTATTTT. It specifies CASSVVGIPLTDTQYF. The full variable domain, completed using reference TRBV9 and TRBJ2-3, is DSGVTQTPKHLITATGQRVTLRCSPRSGDLSVYWYQQSLDQGLQFLIQYYNGEERAKGNILERFSAQQFPDLHSELNLSSLELGDSALYFCASSVVGIPLTDTQYFGPGTRLTVL.

The chain recombines TRBV20-1 with TRBJ2-4; D gene uncertain. The end of the DNA aligns better with TRBJ2-7, so the J call may be wrong. CDR1 and CDR2 (germline): DFQATT, SNEGSKA (reference sequence). The CDR3 totals 14 residues. Written as DNA, the CDR3 is TGCAGTGCCCCCTCCGAAGACGGCAGGAACGAGCAGTACTTC. Its protein product is CSAPSEDGRNEQYF.